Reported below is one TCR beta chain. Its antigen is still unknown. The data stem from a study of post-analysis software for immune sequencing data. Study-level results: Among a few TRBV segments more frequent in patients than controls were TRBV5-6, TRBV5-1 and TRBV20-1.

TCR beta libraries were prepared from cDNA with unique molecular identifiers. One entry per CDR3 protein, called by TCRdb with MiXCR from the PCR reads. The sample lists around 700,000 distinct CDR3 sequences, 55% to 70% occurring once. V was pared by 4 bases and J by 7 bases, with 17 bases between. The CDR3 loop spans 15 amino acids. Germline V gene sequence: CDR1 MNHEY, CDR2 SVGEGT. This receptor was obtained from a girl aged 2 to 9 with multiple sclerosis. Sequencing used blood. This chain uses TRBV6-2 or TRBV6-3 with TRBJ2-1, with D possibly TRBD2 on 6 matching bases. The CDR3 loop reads CASSFRDSNPNEQFF. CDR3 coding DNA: TGTGCCAGCAGTTTCCGGGACTCGAATCCAAATGAGCAGTTCTTC.